This T cell receptor (beta chain) was sequenced during a study of blood T cell repertoires in COVID-19. Overall study context: The study drew acute and convalescent COVID-19 samples from the United States, Italy and Spain.

The participants were between roughly 18 and 100 years old and came from roughly 25 US areas. Participant-reported clinical history was the basis for cohort assignment. Original analysis: Reference gene primer amplification gave estimated nucleated cell counts. Data came from immunoSEQ multiplex PCR; TCRdb stores just in-frame clones and leaves some out. The V and J calls and clone size come from that table; D and trimming were worked out from the DNA. The table has roughly 180,000 clones, roughly 80% seen once. Material: PBMCs or T cells enriched from blood (not recorded which). This clonotype originated in a woman aged 35 to 49 with acute COVID-19.

The chain's CDR3 is CASSWGGGNTEAFF. CDR3 sequence (DNA): TGCGCCAGCAGCTGGGGAGGAGGTAACACTGAAGCTTTCTTT. The rearrangement joins TRBV5-1 to TRBJ1-1; no firm D call. The CDR3 has 14 amino acids. The ends were cut back, 3 bases at V and 2 bases at J, with 11 bases in the middle. Germline CDR1 reads SGHRS; CDR2 reads YFSETQ. Combining the CDR3 with reference TRBV5-1 and TRBJ1-1 gives the whole variable domain KAGVTQTPRYLIKTRGQQVTLSCSPISGHRSVSWYQQTPGQGLQFLFEYFSETQRNKGNFPGRFSGRQFSNSRSEMNVSTLELGDSALYLCASSWGGGNTEAFFGQGTRLTVV.